The source of this T cell receptor beta chain is a study of blood T cell repertoires in COVID-19. Turning to the study itself: Acute and convalescent COVID-19 specimens originated in the United States, Italy and Spain.

Sequencing used immunoSEQ multiplex PCR; TCRdb keeps in-frame clones, though not all of them. The table lists approximately 300,000 clones, 70% to 90% of them singletons. V lost 1 base and J lost 5, with 12 bases in between. This CDR3 comprises 15 residues. Looked up from germline, CDR1 is SGHTS and CDR2 is YDEGEE. Participants were aged about 18 to 100 years, lived in 25 or so US areas, and enrolled virtually. Symptom resolution, clearance, or two negative PCRs marked donors in Cohort 3 as recovered. The origin of this receptor is a woman in her 30s who had recovered from COVID-19. The chain combines TRBV5-8 with TRBJ2-2, with a tentative D call TRBD1 (6 bases). The sample comprised PBMCs or T cells enriched from blood (not recorded which). In nucleotides, the CDR3 is TGTGCCAGCAGCTTGCAGGGGATGGAGACCGGGGAGCTGTTTTTT. Translating gives CASSLQGMETGELFF.